These 32 T cell receptor beta chains were sequenced from one sample in a study of T cell responses to AZD1222 COVID-19 vaccine (dated by TCRdb to about 2021). This sample's time point label indicates: baseline before first vaccination. Library generation was performed with the immunoSEQ multiplex PCR assay. TCRdb provides this immuneACCESS table in a form limited to in-frame rearrangements. Some clones are lacking; in checked studies, under half of them reflect an unresolved V gene, and why the rest are absent is not known. In this sample the table shows roughly 130,000 clones, 88% of which occur a single time. The biggest ten clones account for roughly 7.4% of the sample. Sequenced here: peripheral blood, sampled on day 0 of AZD1222 vaccination. The origin of the receptors is an adult in good health.

The chain is built from TRBV27 and TRBJ2-7; TRBD1 or TRBD2 may be the D gene (6 bases each). This CDR3 is 13 amino acids long. The germline V and J ends were trimmed by 7 bases and 5 bases, with 15 bases remaining between them. The germline V gene has CDR1 MNHEY and CDR2 SMNVEV (reference sequence). Here the CDR3 DNA reads TGTGCCAGCACCCGCCTGAGGGGGGACGAGCAGTACTTC. Its protein product is CASTRLRGDEQYF.

V usage is TRBV2 and J usage is TRBJ1-2; possibly TRBD1 for D (5 bases). Germline CDR1 reads SNHLY; CDR2 reads FYNNEI. The CDR3 length is 12 residues. V dropped 6 bases and J dropped 4 bases, with 9 bases sitting between them. CDR3 bases: TGTGCCAGCAGAGGGGACGCCTATGGCTACACCTTC. Translated: CASRGDAYGYTF.

The chain couples TRBV12-3 or TRBV12-4 to TRBJ2-1, with D perhaps assigned TRBD1 or TRBD2 (5 bases each). The CDR3 spans 12 residues. Deletions cut 6 bases from V and 9 bases from J, with 12 bases between. For the CDR3, the DNA is TGTGCCAGCAGGAGGGAGCAGGGTGAGCAGTTCTTC. The encoded protein is CASRREQGEQFF.

As regards this clone: At the DNA level, this CDR3 is encoded by other sequences in the same sample as well. This rearrangement joins TRBV9 to TRBJ1-6, with 8 bases lining up with TRBD1. After removal of 3 bases from V and 7 bases from J, the junction contained 6 bases not matched to a gene. CDR3 length: 15 residues. Germline lookup yields CDR1 SGDLS and CDR2 YYNGEE. CDR3 residues: CASSAGTGGNSPLHF. The CDR3 region has the DNA TGTGCCAGCAGCGCGGGGACAGGTGGAAATTCACCCCTCCACTTT.

V usage is TRBV12-3 or TRBV12-4 and J usage is TRBJ2-7; the D is unclear. CDR3 length: 13 residues. With 7 bases removed from V and 5 bases from J, the gap between germline ends came to 15 bases. CDR3 sequence: CASTPTRVDEQYF. CDR3 bases: TGTGCCAGCACTCCGACAAGGGTGGACGAGCAGTACTTC.

The CDR3, as DNA: TGTGCCAGCAGCCAACCAGCGGCCATAGCCAAAAACATTCAGTACTTC. Its protein is CASSQPAAIAKNIQYF. The rearrangement joins TRBV3-1 (or the pseudogene TRBV3-2) to TRBJ2-4; perhaps TRBD2 as D (5 bases). The CDR3 consists of 16 residues. Germline-derived CDR1 and CDR2 are LGHDT and YNNKEL (reference sequence). Trimming cost V 2 bases and J 0 bases, with 11 bases left between them.

The V and J genes are TRBV7-2 and TRBJ2-3; 10 bases fit TRBD2. This CDR3 comprises 17 residues. Germline lookup yields CDR1 SGHTA and CDR2 FQGNSA. After removal of 0 bases from V and 1 base from J, the junction contained 4 bases not matched to a gene. CDR3 protein: CASSLAGTSGGTDTQYF. The CDR3, as DNA: TGTGCCAGCAGCTTAGCGGGTACTAGCGGGGGCACAGATACGCAGTATTTT.

This chain joins TRBV2 and TRBJ2-7; TRBD1 agrees at 7 bases. The V segment lost 3 bases and the J segment 5 bases; nucleotides outside the gene matches: 7. CDR1 SNHLY and CDR2 FYNNEI come from the germline V gene. The CDR3 totals 14 residues. CDR3 sequence reads: CASSDRSGGDEQYF. The CDR3 nucleotides are TGTGCCAGCAGTGATCGTTCAGGGGGTGACGAGCAGTACTTC.

The chain combines TRBV18 with TRBJ2-3; no definite D call. The CDR3 covers 12 residues. V dropped 2 bases and J dropped 2 bases, with 2 bases sitting between them. The germline V gene encodes CDR1 KGHSH and CDR2 LQKENI. This CDR3 reads CASSPDTDTQYF. The CDR3 DNA is TGTGCCAGCTCACCAGACACAGATACGCAGTATTTT. Drawing the rest from reference TRBV18 and TRBJ2-3, the complete variable domain is NAGVMQNPRHLVRRRGQEARLRCSPMKGHSHVYWYRQLPEEGLKFMVYLQKENIIDESGMPKERFSAEFPKEGPSILRIQQVVRGDSAAYFCASSPDTDTQYFGPGTRLTVL.

This chain connects TRBV7-2 to TRBJ2-7; maybe TRBD2 (6 bases). The V end was cut by 5 bases, the J end by 4 bases, with 15 bases between. Germline CDR1 is SGHTA and CDR2 is FQGNSA. CDR3 size: 14 residues. The chain's CDR3 is CASSAAGQLYEQYF. In DNA, the CDR3 is TGTGCCAGCAGCGCTGCGGGGCAATTATACGAGCAGTACTTC.

V and J are TRBV6-5 and TRBJ1-5; D might be TRBD1 (6 bases). This CDR3 has 14 residues. The V and J ends lost 7 bases and 1 base respectively, with 11 bases between them. Germline assignment: CDR1 MNHEY and CDR2 SVGAGI. CDR3 sequence: CASKGGISNQPQHF. The CDR3 nucleotides are TGTGCCAGCAAAGGGGGTATCAGCAATCAGCCCCAGCATTTT.

This chain uses TRBV5-1 with TRBJ1-5; D uncertain. Germline V gene lookup returns CDR1 SGHRS and CDR2 YFSETQ. The V gene lost 0 bases and the J gene lost 6 bases, with 7 bases spanning the gap. This CDR3 has 13 amino acids. The CDR3 protein is CASSLVWGQPQHF. The CDR3 region has the DNA TGCGCCAGCAGCTTGGTTTGGGGTCAGCCCCAGCATTTT. The full variable domain, with the rest looked up from reference TRBV5-1 and TRBJ1-5, is KAGVTQTPRYLIKTRGQQVTLSCSPISGHRSVSWYQQTPGQGLQFLFEYFSETQRNKGNFPGRFSGRQFSNSRSEMNVSTLELGDSALYLCASSLVWGQPQHFGDGTRLSIL.

The rearrangement joins TRBV6-2 or TRBV6-3 to TRBJ2-1, with D perhaps TRBD2 (6 bases). Germline CDR1 is MNHEY and CDR2 is SVGEGT. The length of the CDR3 is 15 residues. Deletions cut 2 bases from V and 7 bases from J, with 15 bases between. This CDR3 reads CASSYTWGGSNEQFF. As DNA, the CDR3 is TGTGCCAGCAGTTACACCTGGGGAGGCTCGAATGAGCAGTTCTTC.

The chain links TRBV11-3 to TRBJ2-1; 11 nucleotides match TRBD1. The ends lost 4 bases at V and 7 bases at J; junction bases unmatched: 3. The CDR3 has 14 residues. CDR1 and CDR2 from the germline V gene are SGHNT and YENEEA. CDR3 nucleotides: TGTGCCAGCAGCTCCCGGGACAGGGGGAATGAGCAGTTCTTC. Translating gives CASSSRDRGNEQFF.

The chain employs TRBV18 and TRBJ2-2; D possibly corresponds to TRBD1 (6 bases). The germline CDR1 and CDR2 sequences are KGHSH and LQKENI. Between the trimmed V and J ends, which lost 2 bases and 1 base, there was a span of 11 bases. The CDR3 contains 16 residues. This chain's CDR3 is CASSPMGHMNTGELFF. The CDR3 nucleotides read TGTGCCAGCTCACCAATGGGACATATGAACACCGGGGAGCTGTTTTTT.

This chain connects TRBV24-1 to TRBJ2-1, with 7 bases matching TRBD1. CDR1 is KGHDR, CDR2 SFDVKD, per germline. This CDR3 comprises 17 residues. The junction had 14 bases not matched to a gene; V was cut back by 3 bases and J by 7 bases. CDR3 coding DNA: TGTGCCACCAGTGATCAAGGGGGTCAGGGGGTTAGGAATGAGCAGTTCTTC. Translation: CATSDQGGQGVRNEQFF.

J is TRBJ1-6 and V is TRBV5-1, with a tentative D call TRBD1 (5 bases). V lost 4 bases and J lost 7, with 15 bases in between. The CDR3 contains 15 residues. CDR1 and CDR2 (germline): SGHRS, YFSETQ. The CDR3 loop is CASSQDISGNSPLHF. The CDR3 nucleotides are TGCGCCAGCAGCCAGGACATCTCGGGGAATTCACCCCTCCACTTT.

The chain is built from TRBV19 and TRBJ1-4; 8 nucleotides align to TRBD1. CDR3 length: 13 amino acids. The V gene end was trimmed by 6 bases and the J gene end by 6 bases; junction bases not matched to a gene: 3. Germline V gene lookup returns CDR1 LNHDA and CDR2 SQIVND (reference sequence). This CDR3 reads CASSDRGHEKLFF. In DNA, the CDR3 is TGTGCCAGTAGCGACAGGGGACATGAAAAACTGTTTTTT.

The rearrangement joins TRBV28 to TRBJ2-7; 8 bases agree with TRBD1. V dropped 5 bases and J dropped 3; count of bases not matched to a gene: 12. The CDR3 is made up of 16 amino acids. Per germline, CDR1 MDHEN and CDR2 SYDVKM. The CDR3 region is CASSPLDRAIYYEQYF. The CDR3 nucleotides read TGTGCCAGCAGTCCCCTGGACAGGGCAATTTACTACGAGCAGTACTTC.

The chain uses TRBV7-6 and TRBJ2-1; tentative D call: TRBD1 (6 bases). Germline V gene data show CDR1 as SGHVS and CDR2 as FNYEAQ. The CDR3 is 16 amino acids. The germline V and J ends were trimmed by 5 bases and 3 bases, with 17 bases remaining between them. This CDR3 reads CASSTYGGGFYNEQFF. The CDR3 region has the DNA TGTGCCAGCAGCACCTATGGGGGCGGGTTCTACAATGAGCAGTTCTTC.

This chain connects TRBV5-6 to TRBJ2-7; 12 bases line up with TRBD2. This CDR3 region has 14 residues. Germline lookup yields CDR1 SGHDT and CDR2 YYEEEE. Losses at the gene ends were 4 bases for V and 11 bases for J; bases not matched to a gene: 10. CDR3 in amino acids: CASSVTSGGLREYF. The CDR3 DNA reads TGTGCCAGCAGCGTGACTAGCGGGGGCCTACGGGAGTACTTC.

This clone was seen just once. V is TRBV7-9 and J is TRBJ2-1; D is undetermined. This CDR3 has 15 residues. Per the germline V gene, CDR1 is SEHNR and CDR2 is FQNEAQ (reference sequence). The ends were cut back, 6 bases at V and 0 bases at J, with 12 bases in the middle. The CDR3 nucleotides read TGTGCCAGCAGGCCTGAGACTCACTCCTACAATGAGCAGTTCTTC. Translated, it gives CASRPETHSYNEQFF. The whole variable domain, filled in from reference TRBV7-9 and TRBJ2-1, reads DTGVSQNPRHKITKRGQNVTFRCDPISEHNRLYWYRQTLGQGPEFLTYFQNEAQLEKSRLLSDRFSAERPKGSFSTLEIQRTEQGDSAMYLCASRPETHSYNEQFFGPGTRLTVL.

The J gene is TRBJ2-7, the V gene TRBV5-1; tentatively, D is TRBD2 (5 bases). Per the germline V gene, CDR1 is SGHRS and CDR2 is YFSETQ. The V end lost 0 bases, the J end lost 6 bases, and 13 bases lay between the germline ends. The CDR3 totals 14 residues. The DNA for the CDR3 is TGCGCCAGCAGCTTGGCGGGGTCTCTCCGCGAGCAGTACTTC. This gives the protein CASSLAGSLREQYF. The whole variable domain, remainder taken from reference TRBV5-1 and TRBJ2-7, is KAGVTQTPRYLIKTRGQQVTLSCSPISGHRSVSWYQQTPGQGLQFLFEYFSETQRNKGNFPGRFSGRQFSNSRSEMNVSTLELGDSALYLCASSLAGSLREQYFGPGTRLTVT.

The V and J genes are TRBV30 and TRBJ1-5; D ambiguous. The germline V gene encodes CDR1 GTSNPN and CDR2 SVGIG (reference sequence). Trimming stripped 3 bases from V and 0 bases from J, with 9 bases between. There are 14 residues in the CDR3. CDR3 sequence: CAWSPGYSNQPQHF. The CDR3 nucleotides are TGTGCCTGGAGCCCAGGATATAGCAATCAGCCCCAGCATTTT.

V gene TRBV27 combines with J gene TRBJ2-1; D may be TRBD1 (6 bases). The CDR3 runs 17 residues. V lost 0 bases, J lost 0 bases, and 12 bases lay in between. Germline assignment: CDR1 MNHEY and CDR2 SMNVEV (reference sequence). The CDR3 region is CASSLSWQGSSYNEQFF. The CDR3 DNA follows: TGTGCCAGCAGTTTATCCTGGCAGGGGAGCTCCTACAATGAGCAGTTCTTC.

The chain has TRBV18 and TRBJ1-2; 9 bases line up with TRBD1. Unmatched junction bases numbered 4, after V lost 6 bases and J lost 8 bases. The CDR3 length is 12 residues. Germline-derived CDR1 and CDR2 are KGHSH and LQKENI. CDR3 DNA sequence: TGTGCCAGCTCCGGGACAGGGATAGGCTACACCTTC. Translated: CASSGTGIGYTF.

The chain employs TRBV18 and TRBJ2-1; 10 bases line up with TRBD1. The CDR3 runs 15 residues. The V gene end was trimmed by 5 bases and the J gene end by 8 bases; junction bases not matched to a gene: 9. Per germline, CDR1 KGHSH and CDR2 LQKENI. The CDR3 sequence is CASSSGQGFGYEQFF. CDR3 in DNA: TGTGCCAGCTCATCGGGACAGGGGTTTGGTTATGAGCAGTTCTTC.

V usage is TRBV11-2 and J usage is TRBJ2-2; unclear D gene. This CDR3 region has 15 residues. Germline CDR1 and CDR2: SGHAT and FQNNGV. Trimming removed 5 bases from V and 2 bases from J, with 12 bases in between. The CDR3 reads CASSPRPLNTGELFF. Written as DNA, the CDR3 is TGTGCCAGCAGCCCCAGGCCTCTTAACACCGGGGAGCTGTTTTTT.

J is TRBJ2-7 and V is TRBV19, with TRBD1 matching 9 bases. CDR1 is LNHDA, CDR2 SQIVND, per germline (reference sequence). Germline trimming cut 7 bases from V and 5 bases from J; bases unmatched to any gene: 12. The CDR3 length is 15 residues. This CDR3 is CASTSRGTGYHEQYF. The CDR3 coding sequence is TGTGCCAGTACCTCTCGGGGGACAGGGTACCACGAGCAGTACTTC.

The chain is built from TRBV19 and TRBJ2-5; D ambiguous. This CDR3 region has 14 residues. Germline V gene sequence: CDR1 LNHDA, CDR2 SQIVND (reference sequence). Trimming shortened V by 7 bases and J by 2 bases, and 14 bases separated the two germline ends. DNA for the CDR3: TGTGCCAGTAACCCGACGCCCCGGCAAGAGACCCAGTACTTC. Translation: CASNPTPRQETQYF.

This sequence joins TRBV6-5 and TRBJ2-1; either TRBD1 or TRBD2 may supply D (6 bases each). Germline CDR1 MNHEY, CDR2 SVGAGI. V was trimmed by 7 bases and J by 3 bases, leaving 13 bases between them. The CDR3 extends over 14 amino acids. Here the CDR3 DNA reads TGTGCCAGCAAACAGGGCGGGGACTACAATGAGCAGTTCTTC. Protein: CASKQGGDYNEQFF.

The chain has TRBV19 and TRBJ2-5; 8 nucleotides match TRBD1. The CDR3 extends over 14 amino acids. The germline gives CDR1 LNHDA, CDR2 SQIVND (reference sequence). The junction had 5 bases not matched to a gene; V was cut back by 4 bases and J by 4 bases. CDR3 bases: TGTGCCAGTAGTACGGCAGGGGGCACAGAGACCCAGTACTTC. This codes for CASSTAGGTETQYF.